The 3 T cell receptor beta chains listed next were all sequenced from one sample in a study of T cell responses to AZD1222 COVID-19 vaccine. Sequencing used immunoSEQ multiplex PCR; TCRdb keeps in-frame clones, though not all of them. The sample holds around 130,000 clones, 75% to 90% seen once. Material: peripheral blood, obtained on day 0 of AZD1222 vaccination. Receptor source: an adult in good health.

The V gene is TRBV9, the J gene TRBJ1-2; unclear D gene. V lost 4 bases and J lost 5, with 15 bases in between. There are 14 residues in the CDR3. Germline CDR1 SGDLS, CDR2 YYNGEE. CDR3 residues: CASSLRTAPYGYTF. As DNA, the CDR3 is TGTGCCAGCAGCCTTAGGACGGCTCCTTATGGCTACACCTTC.

This chain uses TRBV4-3 with TRBJ2-1; the match to TRBD2 covers 10 bases. Germline V gene sequence: CDR1 LGHNA, CDR2 YSLEER. V shed 1 base, J shed 4 bases, and the junction held 10 bases outside the gene matches. This CDR3 contains 18 residues. CDR3 DNA sequence: TGCGCCAGCAGCCAAGCCCTAGAGGGACTAGCGCCTTACAATGAGCAGTTCTTC. It is translated as CASSQALEGLAPYNEQFF.

The genes are TRBV27 and TRBJ2-7; 9 positions match TRBD1. The trim removed 4 bases at V and 2 bases at J, leaving 6 bases unmatched. CDR1 and CDR2 from the germline V gene are MNHEY and SMNVEV (reference sequence). CDR3 length: 15 residues. Here the CDR3 reads CASSWGGTGTYEQYF. DNA of the CDR3: TGTGCCAGCAGTTGGGGAGGGACAGGGACCTACGAGCAGTACTTC.